This T cell receptor beta chain was captured in a study of tumor-infiltrating lymphocytes in localized non-small cell lung cancer. Trimming stripped 1 base from V and 2 bases from J, with 12 bases between. CDR3 length: 14 amino acids. The germline V gene encodes CDR1 GTSNPN and CDR2 SVGIG (reference sequence). Data came from immunoSEQ multiplex PCR; TCRdb stores just in-frame clones and leaves some out. The sample comprises about 7,500 clones, 55% to 80% of which are singletons, and 10% to 15% rests with the top ten. The chain links TRBV30 to TRBJ2-7, with D hard to call. The specimen was uninvolved lung tissue not adjacent to the tumor. The receptor comes from a human donor with non-small cell lung cancer. The CDR3 here is CAWSGDFSTYEQYF. CDR3 coding DNA: TGTGCCTGGAGTGGTGACTTCAGCACCTACGAGCAGTACTTC.